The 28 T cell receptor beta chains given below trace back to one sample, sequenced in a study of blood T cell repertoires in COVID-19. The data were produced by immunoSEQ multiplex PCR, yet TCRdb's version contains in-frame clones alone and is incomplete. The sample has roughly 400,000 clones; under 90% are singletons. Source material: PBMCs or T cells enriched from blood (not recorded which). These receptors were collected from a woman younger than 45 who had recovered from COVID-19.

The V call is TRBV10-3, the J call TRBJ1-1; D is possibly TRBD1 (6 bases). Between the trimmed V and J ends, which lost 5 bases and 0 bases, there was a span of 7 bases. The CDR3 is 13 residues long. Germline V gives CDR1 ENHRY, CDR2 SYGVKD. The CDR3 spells CAISRQVNTEAFF. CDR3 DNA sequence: TGTGCCATCAGTCGACAGGTGAACACTGAAGCTTTCTTT.

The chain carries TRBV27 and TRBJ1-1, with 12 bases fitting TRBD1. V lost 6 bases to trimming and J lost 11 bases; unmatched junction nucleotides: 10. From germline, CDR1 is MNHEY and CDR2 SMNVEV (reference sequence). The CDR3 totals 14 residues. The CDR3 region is CASSSGTGGRGAFF. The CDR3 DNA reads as TGTGCCAGCAGCTCCGGGACAGGGGGCCGGGGGGCTTTCTTT.

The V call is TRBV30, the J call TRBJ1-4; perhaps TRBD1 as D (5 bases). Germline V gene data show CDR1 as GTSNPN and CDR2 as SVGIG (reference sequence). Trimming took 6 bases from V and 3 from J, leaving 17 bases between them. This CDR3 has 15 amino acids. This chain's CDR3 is CACLFLGAANEKLFF. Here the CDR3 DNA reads TGTGCCTGCCTCTTTTTAGGGGCGGCTAATGAAAAACTGTTTTTT.

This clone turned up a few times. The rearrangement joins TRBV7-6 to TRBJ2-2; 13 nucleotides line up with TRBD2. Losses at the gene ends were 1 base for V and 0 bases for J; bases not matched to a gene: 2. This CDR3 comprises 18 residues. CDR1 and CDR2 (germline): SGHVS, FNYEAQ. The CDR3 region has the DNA TGTGCCAGCAGCTTAGGACTAGCGGGAGGTACGAACACCGGGGAGCTGTTTTTT. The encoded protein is CASSLGLAGGTNTGELFF.

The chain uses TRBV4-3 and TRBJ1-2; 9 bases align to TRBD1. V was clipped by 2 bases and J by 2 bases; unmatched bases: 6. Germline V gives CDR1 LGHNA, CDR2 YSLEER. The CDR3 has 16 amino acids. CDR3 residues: CASSQPLGTGNYGYTF. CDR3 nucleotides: TGCGCCAGCAGCCAACCCCTGGGGACAGGGAACTATGGCTACACCTTC.

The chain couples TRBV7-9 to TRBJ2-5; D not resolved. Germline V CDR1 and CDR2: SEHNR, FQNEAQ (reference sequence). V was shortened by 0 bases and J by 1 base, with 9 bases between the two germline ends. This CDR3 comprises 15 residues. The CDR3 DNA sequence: TGTGCCAGCAGCTTAGCTTCTCGGAGCCAAGAGACCCAGTACTTC. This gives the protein CASSLASRSQETQYF.

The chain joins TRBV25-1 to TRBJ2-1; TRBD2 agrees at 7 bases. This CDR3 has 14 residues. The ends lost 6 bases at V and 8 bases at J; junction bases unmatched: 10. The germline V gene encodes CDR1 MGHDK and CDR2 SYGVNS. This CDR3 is CASRWGGSRDEQFF. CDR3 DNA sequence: TGTGCCAGCAGATGGGGCGGGAGTCGCGATGAGCAGTTCTTC.

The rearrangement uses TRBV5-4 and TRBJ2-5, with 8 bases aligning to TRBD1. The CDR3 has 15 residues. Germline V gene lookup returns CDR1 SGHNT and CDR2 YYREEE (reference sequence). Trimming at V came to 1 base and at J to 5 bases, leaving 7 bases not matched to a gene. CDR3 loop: CASSLSGQGLETQYF. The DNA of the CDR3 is TGTGCCAGCAGCTTGAGTGGACAGGGATTGGAGACCCAGTACTTC.

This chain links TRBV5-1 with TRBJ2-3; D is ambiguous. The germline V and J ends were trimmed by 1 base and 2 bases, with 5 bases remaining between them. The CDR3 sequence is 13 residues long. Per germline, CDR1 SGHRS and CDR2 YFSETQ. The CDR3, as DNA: TGCGCCAGCAGCTTGACACCCACAGATACGCAGTATTTT. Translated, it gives CASSLTPTDTQYF.

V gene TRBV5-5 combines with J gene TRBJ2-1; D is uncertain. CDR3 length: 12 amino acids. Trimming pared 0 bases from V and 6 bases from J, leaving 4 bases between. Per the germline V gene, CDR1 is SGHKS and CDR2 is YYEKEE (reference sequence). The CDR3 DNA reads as TGTGCCAGCAGCTTGGCTACCAATGAGCAGTTCTTC. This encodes CASSLATNEQFF.

DNA of the CDR3: TGTGCCAGCAGCCGAACGCAGTCCAGTCAGCCCCAGCATTTT. Amino acid sequence: CASSRTQSSQPQHF. The chain is built from TRBV3-1 (or the pseudogene TRBV3-2) and TRBJ1-5; D is uncertain. Germline assignment: CDR1 LGHDT and CDR2 YNNKEL (reference sequence). The germline V and J ends were trimmed by 4 bases and 6 bases, with 13 bases remaining between them. The CDR3 covers 14 residues.

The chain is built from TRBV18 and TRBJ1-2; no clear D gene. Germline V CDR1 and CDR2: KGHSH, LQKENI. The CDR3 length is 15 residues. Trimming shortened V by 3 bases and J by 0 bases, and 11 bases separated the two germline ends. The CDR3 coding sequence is TGTGCCAGCTCACCCCTCGACGGGGCTAACTATGGCTACACCTTC. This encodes CASSPLDGANYGYTF.

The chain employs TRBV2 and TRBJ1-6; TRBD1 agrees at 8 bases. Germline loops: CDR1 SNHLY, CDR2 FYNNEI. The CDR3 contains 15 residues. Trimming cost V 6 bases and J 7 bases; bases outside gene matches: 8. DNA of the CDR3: TGTGCCAGCAGCTCGGACAGGGTCATCAATTCACCCCTCCACTTT. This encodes CASSSDRVINSPLHF.

CDR3 bases: TGTGCCAGCAGCCAACTCATAGCGGGGGGACTGGAGATCACAGATACGCAGTATTTT. As protein: CASSQLIAGGLEITDTQYF. The V call is TRBV4-2, the J call TRBJ2-3; 10 bases map to TRBD2. The CDR3 is 19 amino acids. The ends lost 2 bases at V and 2 bases at J; junction bases unmatched: 13. Germline CDR1 LGHNA, CDR2 YNFKEQ.

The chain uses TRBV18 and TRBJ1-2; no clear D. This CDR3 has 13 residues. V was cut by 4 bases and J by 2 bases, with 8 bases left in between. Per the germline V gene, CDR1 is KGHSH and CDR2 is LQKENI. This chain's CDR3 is CASSRTGNYGYTF. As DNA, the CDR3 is TGTGCCAGCTCACGTACCGGGAACTATGGCTACACCTTC.

The CDR3 loop is CASSLSKRGGQDQYF. The CDR3 DNA reads as TGTGCCAGCAGCTTAAGTAAGCGGGGGGGCCAGGACCAGTACTTC. The V and J genes are TRBV7-9 and TRBJ2-5; 10 bases match TRBD2. Germline CDR1 SEHNR, CDR2 FQNEAQ (reference sequence). Unmatched junction bases numbered 10, after V lost 2 bases and J lost 10 bases. This CDR3 region has 15 residues.

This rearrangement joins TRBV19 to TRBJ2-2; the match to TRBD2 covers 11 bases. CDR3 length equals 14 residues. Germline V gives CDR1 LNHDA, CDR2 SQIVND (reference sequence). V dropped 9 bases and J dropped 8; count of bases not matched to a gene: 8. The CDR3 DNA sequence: TGTGCCAGCCGTAGCGGGGGGGCGGTTGGGGAGCTGTTTTTT. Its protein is CASRSGGAVGELFF.

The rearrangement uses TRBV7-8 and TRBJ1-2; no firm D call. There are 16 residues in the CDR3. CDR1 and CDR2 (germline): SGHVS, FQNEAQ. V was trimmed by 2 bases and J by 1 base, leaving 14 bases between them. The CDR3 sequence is CASSLKPNRFNYGYTF. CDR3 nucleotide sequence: TGTGCCAGCAGCTTAAAACCGAATAGATTTAACTATGGCTACACCTTC.

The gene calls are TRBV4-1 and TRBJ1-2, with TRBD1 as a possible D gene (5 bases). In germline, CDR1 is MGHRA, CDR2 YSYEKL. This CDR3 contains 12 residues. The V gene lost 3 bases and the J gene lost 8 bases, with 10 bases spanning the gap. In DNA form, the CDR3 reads TGCGCCAGCAGCCACCAGGGATCCGGCTACACCTTC. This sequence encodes CASSHQGSGYTF.

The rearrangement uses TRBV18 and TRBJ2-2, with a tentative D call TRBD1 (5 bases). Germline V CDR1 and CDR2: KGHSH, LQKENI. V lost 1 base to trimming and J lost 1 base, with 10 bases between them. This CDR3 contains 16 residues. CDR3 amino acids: CASSPLRQKNTGELFF. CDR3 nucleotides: TGTGCCAGCTCACCACTGAGACAGAAGAACACCGGGGAGCTGTTTTTT.

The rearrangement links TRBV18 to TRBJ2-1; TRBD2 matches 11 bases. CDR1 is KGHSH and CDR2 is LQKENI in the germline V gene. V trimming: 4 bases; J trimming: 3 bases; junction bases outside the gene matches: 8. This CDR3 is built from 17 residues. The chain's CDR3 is CASSLAGTSGIYNEQFF. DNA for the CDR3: TGTGCCAGCTCACTTGCCGGGACTAGCGGAATCTACAATGAGCAGTTCTTC.

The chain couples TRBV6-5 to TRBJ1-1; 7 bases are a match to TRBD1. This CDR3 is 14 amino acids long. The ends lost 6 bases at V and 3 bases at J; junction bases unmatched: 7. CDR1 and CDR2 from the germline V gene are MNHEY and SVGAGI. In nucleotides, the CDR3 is TGTGCCAGCAGCAGGGGACAGCGGGACACTGAAGCTTTCTTT. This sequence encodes CASSRGQRDTEAFF.

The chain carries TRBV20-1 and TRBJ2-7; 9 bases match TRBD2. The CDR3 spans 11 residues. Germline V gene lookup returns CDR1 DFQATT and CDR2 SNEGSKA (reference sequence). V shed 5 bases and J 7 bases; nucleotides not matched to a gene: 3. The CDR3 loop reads CSAGTSLEQYF. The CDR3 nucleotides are TGCAGTGCTGGGACTAGCTTAGAGCAGTACTTC.

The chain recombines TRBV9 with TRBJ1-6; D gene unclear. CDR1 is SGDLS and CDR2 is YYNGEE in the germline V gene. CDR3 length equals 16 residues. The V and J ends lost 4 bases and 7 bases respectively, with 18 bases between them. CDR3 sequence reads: CASSPSGMERNSPLHF. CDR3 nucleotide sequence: TGTGCCAGCAGCCCCAGCGGGATGGAAAGGAATTCACCCCTCCACTTT.

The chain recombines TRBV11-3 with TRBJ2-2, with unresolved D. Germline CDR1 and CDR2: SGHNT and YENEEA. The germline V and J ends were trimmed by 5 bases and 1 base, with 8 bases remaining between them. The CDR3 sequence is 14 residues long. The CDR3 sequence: CASSPSLNTGELFF. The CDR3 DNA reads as TGTGCCAGCAGCCCCAGTCTGAACACCGGGGAGCTGTTTTTT.

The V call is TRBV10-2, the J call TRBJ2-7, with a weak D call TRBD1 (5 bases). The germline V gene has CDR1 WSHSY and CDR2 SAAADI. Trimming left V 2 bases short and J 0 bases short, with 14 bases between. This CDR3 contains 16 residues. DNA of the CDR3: TGCGCCAGCAGTGAGCCAGGGCTTCCTAGCTCCTACGAGCAGTACTTC. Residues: CASSEPGLPSSYEQYF.

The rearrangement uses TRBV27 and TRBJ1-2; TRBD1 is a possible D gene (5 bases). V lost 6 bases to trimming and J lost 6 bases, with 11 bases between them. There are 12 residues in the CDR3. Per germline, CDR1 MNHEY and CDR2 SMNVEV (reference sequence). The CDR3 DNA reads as TGTGCCAGCAGATTCGGGGGAAATGGCTACACCTTC. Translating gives CASRFGGNGYTF.

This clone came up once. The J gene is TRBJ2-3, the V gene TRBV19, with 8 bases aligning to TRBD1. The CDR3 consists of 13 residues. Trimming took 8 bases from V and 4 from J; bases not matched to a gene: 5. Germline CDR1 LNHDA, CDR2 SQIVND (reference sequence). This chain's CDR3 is CASGRGLSDTQYF. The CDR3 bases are TGTGCCAGTGGCAGGGGGCTCTCAGATACGCAGTATTTT.